The clone carrying this TCR beta chain was counted a single time. The CDR3 consists of 16 residues. Per the germline V gene, CDR1 is SGHTA and CDR2 is FQGTGA. Trimming stripped 4 bases from V and 1 base from J, with 13 bases between. This entry comes from a study of shared clonotypes between healthy human individuals. Clones were read by immunoSEQ multiplex PCR, and TCRdb kept only the in-frame ones, dropping some. The sample includes 2 million to 2.5 million clones, more than 85% of them seen just once. This TCR came from a man between 18 and 35 years old in good health. Some clones in this sample may be carry-over from other donors' samples. Specimen: naive CD4+ T cells from PBMCs. Documented subset: CD45RA+ positively selected. The gene calls are TRBV7-3 and TRBJ2-2; the D gene could be TRBD1 or TRBD2 (5 bases each). The chain's CDR3 is CASSWTGTENTGELFF. CDR3 in DNA: TGTGCCAGCAGCTGGACCGGGACGGAGAACACCGGGGAGCTGTTTTTT.